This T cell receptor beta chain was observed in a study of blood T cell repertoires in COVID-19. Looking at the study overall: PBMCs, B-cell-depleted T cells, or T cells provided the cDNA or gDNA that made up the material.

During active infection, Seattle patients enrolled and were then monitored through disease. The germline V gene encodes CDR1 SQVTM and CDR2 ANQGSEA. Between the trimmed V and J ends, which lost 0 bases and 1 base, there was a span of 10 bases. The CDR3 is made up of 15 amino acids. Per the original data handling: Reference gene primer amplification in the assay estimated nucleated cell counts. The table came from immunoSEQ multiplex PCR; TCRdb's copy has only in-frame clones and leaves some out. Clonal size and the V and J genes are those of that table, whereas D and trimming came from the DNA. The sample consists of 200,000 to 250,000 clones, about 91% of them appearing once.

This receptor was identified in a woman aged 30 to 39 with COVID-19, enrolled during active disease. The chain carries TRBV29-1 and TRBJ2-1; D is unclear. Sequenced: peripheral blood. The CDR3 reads CSVEDMSLSYNEQFF. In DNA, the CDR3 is TGCAGCGTTGAAGATATGAGCCTTTCCTACAATGAGCAGTTCTTC.